Below, one TCR beta chain is given with its context. Its specificity is not known. This sample is part of a study of beta chain features in type 1 diabetes. Whole-study findings and limits: Among all four CD4+ subsets, Type 1 diabetes patients had TCRB CDR3s that were moderately but significantly shorter. A possible short-template PCR bias applies equally to patients and controls. Reduced insertions and increased deletions marked VDJ junctions in type 1 diabetes patients.

The ends lost 5 bases at V and 6 bases at J; junction bases unmatched: 4. CDR1 is MNHNY and CDR2 is SVGAGI in the germline V gene (reference sequence). The length of the CDR3 is 12 residues. Expressed TCRB transcripts were sequenced because the isolated RNA had all been reverse transcribed beforehand. Repertoires were generated with immunoSEQ multiplex PCR, while TCRdb's copy carries only in-frame clones and drops some. The table has a few hundred thousand clones, over 11% seen once. In all sorted populations, purity surpassed 98%. The source is a man younger than 45 with type 1 diabetes. This chain joins TRBV6-6 and TRBJ2-7; 7 nucleotides line up with TRBD1. The specimen sequenced was naive CD4+ T cells from blood. The CDR3 DNA is TGTGCCAGCAGTCCCTCAGGGGGCGAGCAGTACTTC. Its protein product is CASSPSGGEQYF.